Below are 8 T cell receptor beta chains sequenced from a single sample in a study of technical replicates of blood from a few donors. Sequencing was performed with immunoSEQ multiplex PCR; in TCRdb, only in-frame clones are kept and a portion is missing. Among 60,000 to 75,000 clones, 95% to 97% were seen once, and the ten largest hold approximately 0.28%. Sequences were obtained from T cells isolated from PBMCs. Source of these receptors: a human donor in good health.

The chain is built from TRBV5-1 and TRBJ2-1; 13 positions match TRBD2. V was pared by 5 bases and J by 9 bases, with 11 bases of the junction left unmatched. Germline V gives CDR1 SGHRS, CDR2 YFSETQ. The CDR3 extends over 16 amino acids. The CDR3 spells CASRLRTSGREGEQFF. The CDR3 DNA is TGCGCCAGCAGGTTAAGGACTAGCGGGAGAGAGGGTGAGCAGTTCTTC.

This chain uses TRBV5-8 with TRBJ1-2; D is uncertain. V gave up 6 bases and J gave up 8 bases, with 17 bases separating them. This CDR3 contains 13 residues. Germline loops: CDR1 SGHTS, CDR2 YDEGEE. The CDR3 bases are TGTGCCAGCATCCCCGTGGCGGATTTGGGCTACACCTTC. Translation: CASIPVADLGYTF.

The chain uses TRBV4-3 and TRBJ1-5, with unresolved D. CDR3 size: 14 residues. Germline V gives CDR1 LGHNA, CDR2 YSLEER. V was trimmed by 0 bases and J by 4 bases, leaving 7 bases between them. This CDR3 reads CASSQDPGNQPQHF. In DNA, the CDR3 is TGCGCCAGCAGCCAAGATCCCGGGAATCAGCCCCAGCATTTT.

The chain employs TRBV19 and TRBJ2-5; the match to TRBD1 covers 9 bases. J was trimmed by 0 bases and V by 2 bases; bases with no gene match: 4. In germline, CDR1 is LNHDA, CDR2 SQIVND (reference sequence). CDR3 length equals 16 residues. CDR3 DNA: TGTGCCAGTAGTATAAAGGGGACAGGGTACCAAGAGACCCAGTACTTC. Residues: CASSIKGTGYQETQYF.

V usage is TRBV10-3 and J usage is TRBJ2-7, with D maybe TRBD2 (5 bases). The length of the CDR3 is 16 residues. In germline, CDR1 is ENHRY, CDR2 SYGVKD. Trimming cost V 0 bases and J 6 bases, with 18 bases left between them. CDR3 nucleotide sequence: TGTGCCATCAGTGAGTCGAAGGAATCGGGGTCAGGCGAGCAGTACTTC. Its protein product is CAISESKESGSGEQYF.

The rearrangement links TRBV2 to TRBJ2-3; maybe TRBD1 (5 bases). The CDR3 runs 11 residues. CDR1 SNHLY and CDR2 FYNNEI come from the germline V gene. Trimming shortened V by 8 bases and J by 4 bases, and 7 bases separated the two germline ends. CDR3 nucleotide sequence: TGTGCCAGCTTAGGGGCAGATACGCAGTATTTT. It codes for CASLGADTQYF.

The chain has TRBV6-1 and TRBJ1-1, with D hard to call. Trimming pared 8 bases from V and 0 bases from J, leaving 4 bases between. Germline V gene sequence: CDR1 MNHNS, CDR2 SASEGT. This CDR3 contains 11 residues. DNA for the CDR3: TGTGCCAGCGCGATGAACACTGAAGCTTTCTTT. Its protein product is CASAMNTEAFF.

In DNA form, the CDR3 reads TGCGCCAGCACCCGACAGGGCTTCTACGAGCAGTACTTC. Translating gives CASTRQGFYEQYF. V is TRBV23-1 and J is TRBJ2-7, with 7 bases that match TRBD1. TRBV23-1 is reported as an ORF; its role is uncertain. After removal of 7 bases from V and 3 bases from J, the junction contained 6 bases not matched to a gene. The CDR3 length is 13 residues.